These 23 T cell receptor beta chains were all obtained from the same sample, sequenced in a study of beta chain features in type 1 diabetes. The study's findings and limits: Patients with Type 1 diabetes showed moderately but significantly shorter TCRB CDR3s in all four CD4+ subsets.

Since all of the isolated RNA was reverse transcribed, expressed TCRB transcripts were what got sequenced. The assay was immunoSEQ multiplex PCR, and TCRdb's table has in-frame clones only and misses some. The sample includes some 120,000 clones, 15% to 20% of them seen just once. What these receptors recognize is not known. Specimen: central memory CD4+ T cells from blood. All receptors derive from a young man with type 1 diabetes.

This clone was seen a handful of times. The chain couples TRBV6-1 to TRBJ2-1; TRBD1 might be the D (6 bases). This CDR3 comprises 15 residues. The germline V gene encodes CDR1 MNHNS and CDR2 SASEGT. Between the trimmed V and J ends, which lost 7 bases and 0 bases, there was a span of 13 bases. The DNA of the CDR3 is TGTGCCAGCACTGCCGACAGGAGCTCCTACAATGAGCAGTTCTTC. Translation gives CASTADRSSYNEQFF.

This clone was seen a few times. The chain recombines TRBV7-8 with TRBJ2-7; TRBD2 matches at 8 bases. The CDR3 runs to 13 residues. With 3 bases clipped from V and 5 bases from J, the junction kept 3 bases outside the gene matches. Germline V lookup: CDR1 SGHVS, CDR2 FQNEAQ. This CDR3 reads CASSLTSDNEQYF. In nucleotides, the CDR3 is TGTGCCAGCAGCTTGACTAGCGATAACGAGCAGTACTTC.

This clone appeared a single time. A junction end diverges from the germline sequence, so it may reflect a read error. This rearrangement joins TRBV18 to TRBJ2-5, with D possibly matching TRBD2 (5 bases). Per the germline V gene, CDR1 is KGHSH and CDR2 is LQKENI. The CDR3 runs to 13 residues. The CDR3 DNA sequence: TGTGCCAGCGCACCAACGACGGGGGAGACCCAGTACTTC. Amino acid sequence: CASAPTTGETQYF.

This clone was observed a few times. J is TRBJ2-7 and V is TRBV29-1, with a tentative D call TRBD1 (6 bases). V was trimmed by 4 bases and J by 5 bases, leaving 15 bases between them. Per the germline V gene, CDR1 is SQVTM and CDR2 is ANQGSEA. This CDR3 has 13 amino acids. Written as DNA, the CDR3 is TGCAGCGTTGGGGTCAGGGGTATGGACGAGCAGTACTTC. Translated: CSVGVRGMDEQYF.

In its sample, this clone was seen many times. The chain recombines TRBV30 with TRBJ1-2, with 7 bases aligning to TRBD1. The length of the CDR3 is 13 residues. The trim removed 3 bases at V and 8 bases at J, leaving 9 bases unmatched. Germline V lookup: CDR1 GTSNPN, CDR2 SVGIG (reference sequence). CDR3 nucleotides: TGTGCCTGGAGCGAACAGGGGCTAGAGGGCTACACCTTC. Translating gives CAWSEQGLEGYTF. The full variable domain, completed using reference TRBV30 and TRBJ1-2, is SQTIHQWPATLVQPVGSPLSLECTVEGTSNPNLYWYRQAAGRGLQLLFYSVGIGQISSEVPQNLSASRPQDRQFILSSKKLLLSDSGFYLCAWSEQGLEGYTFGSGTRLTVV.

This clone was detected only a few times. V is TRBV28 and J is TRBJ2-7, with 9 bases identical to TRBD2. The V gene's germline CDR1 is MDHEN and CDR2 SYDVKM. V lost 3 bases to trimming and J lost 8 bases; unmatched junction nucleotides: 8. The CDR3 totals 14 residues. The CDR3: CASSFQGTSIQQYF. The CDR3 DNA sequence: TGTGCCAGCAGTTTTCAAGGGACTAGCATCCAGCAGTACTTC.

This clone was found a few times. This CDR3 is also generated by other DNA sequences in the sample. The rearrangement joins TRBV29-1 to TRBJ1-5; D unresolved. Deletions cut 4 bases from V and 5 bases from J, with 12 bases between. Germline lookup yields CDR1 SQVTM and CDR2 ANQGSEA. The CDR3 extends over 13 amino acids. CDR3 DNA: TGCAGCGTTGTGGAGTTCCCTGATCAGCCCCAGCATTTT. Its translation is CSVVEFPDQPQHF. Looking up the rest from reference TRBV29-1 and TRBJ1-5 gives the full variable domain: SAVISQKPSRDICQRGTSLTIQCQVDSQVTMMFWYRQQPGQSLTLIATANQGSEATYESGFVIDKFPISRPNLTFSTLTVSNMSPEDSSIYLCSVVEFPDQPQHFGDGTRLSIL.

This clone was recorded a few times. The chain couples TRBV4-1 to TRBJ2-5; 12 nucleotides agree with TRBD2. The CDR3 extends over 16 amino acids. V was clipped by 4 bases and J by 5 bases; unmatched bases: 8. The germline CDR1 and CDR2 sequences are MGHRA and YSYEKL. CDR3 in DNA: TGCGCCAGCAGCCCTGGTCTAGCGGGGGGGCGGGAGACCCAGTACTTC. This codes for CASSPGLAGGRETQYF.

This sequence joins TRBV2 and TRBJ1-1; D might be TRBD1 (5 bases). The CDR3 totals 14 residues. V lost 7 bases and J 1 base, leaving 13 bases between the germline ends. Per the germline V gene, CDR1 is SNHLY and CDR2 is FYNNEI. Here the CDR3 DNA reads TGTGCCAGCACTCGGGGGAATTCGAACACTGAAGCTTTCTTT. It specifies CASTRGNSNTEAFF.

V usage is TRBV19 and J usage is TRBJ2-1, with 8 bases matching TRBD2. The CDR3 spans 14 residues. CDR1 and CDR2 (germline): LNHDA, SQIVND (reference sequence). J lost 9 bases, V lost 5 bases, and 9 bases had no gene match. The CDR3 here is CASSVPGRAGEQFF. Written as DNA, the CDR3 is TGTGCCAGTAGTGTGCCCGGGAGGGCGGGTGAGCAGTTCTTC. Full variable domain (rest looked up from reference TRBV19 and TRBJ2-1): DGGITQSPKYLFRKEGQNVTLSCEQNLNHDAMYWYRQDPGQGLRLIYYSQIVNDFQKGDIAEGYSVSREKKESFPLTVTSAQKNPTAFYLCASSVPGRAGEQFFGPGTRLTVL.

This clone was detected a few times. This rearrangement joins TRBV7-9 to TRBJ2-5; the D gene is possibly TRBD2 (7 bases). Germline V gives CDR1 SEHNR, CDR2 FQNEAQ (reference sequence). This CDR3 is built from 18 residues. The V end was cut by 6 bases, the J end by 3 bases, with 26 bases between. DNA of the CDR3: TGTGCCAGCAGAGCCCATACGGGGGGCCCCAATCTCGAAGAGACCCAGTACTTC. This encodes CASRAHTGGPNLEETQYF. Full variable domain (remainder filled in from reference TRBV7-9 and TRBJ2-5): DTGVSQNPRHKITKRGQNVTFRCDPISEHNRLYWYRQTLGQGPEFLTYFQNEAQLEKSRLLSDRFSAERPKGSFSTLEIQRTEQGDSAMYLCASRAHTGGPNLEETQYFGPGTRLLVL.

The rearrangement uses TRBV27 and TRBJ2-7; TRBD1 matches at 11 bases. V was pared by 4 bases and J by 0 bases, with 11 bases of the junction left unmatched. From germline, CDR1 is MNHEY and CDR2 SMNVEV (reference sequence). The CDR3 totals 18 residues. This chain's CDR3 is CASSSRPGQGASSYEQYF. The CDR3 coding sequence is TGTGCCAGCAGTTCCCGACCAGGACAGGGGGCGAGCTCCTACGAGCAGTACTTC.

A few counts support this clone. The rearrangement links TRBV27 to TRBJ2-7, with 13 bases lining up with TRBD2. The length of the CDR3 is 15 residues. Germline trimming cut 6 bases from V and 2 bases from J; bases unmatched to any gene: 4. The germline CDR1 and CDR2 sequences are MNHEY and SMNVEV (reference sequence). The CDR3 is CASRTGLAGAYEQYF. The CDR3 DNA sequence: TGTGCCAGCAGAACCGGACTAGCGGGAGCCTACGAGCAGTACTTC.

There are a few counts of this clone. The rearrangement joins TRBV30 to TRBJ2-5; D possibly matches TRBD1 or TRBD2 (5 bases each). V was cut by 1 base and J by 2 bases, with 11 bases left in between. The CDR3 has 14 residues. The germline CDR1 and CDR2 sequences are GTSNPN and SVGIG (reference sequence). As DNA, the CDR3 is TGTGCCTGGAGTGAGGCCTGGGGGCAAGAGACCCAGTACTTC. It translates to CAWSEAWGQETQYF.

This clone turned up a few times. No DNA is shown, since the ends of the CDR3 on it are uncertain; the CDR3 is the one TCRdb lists. The CDR3 protein is CASSLFGRGTWDTHYF. The chain couples TRBV11-2 to TRBJ2-3; TRBD1, as called in the table, went unchecked against the DNA. The CDR3 is 16 amino acids long, termini counted. Germline CDR1 reads SGHAT; CDR2 reads FQNNGV.

This clone was picked up a small number of times. The chain recombines TRBV4-2 with TRBJ1-5; 8 bases are a match to TRBD1. Germline loops: CDR1 LGHNA, CDR2 YNFKEQ. V gave up 3 bases and J gave up 6 bases; unmatched junction bases: 7. The CDR3 covers 15 residues. Here the CDR3 DNA reads TGTGCCAGCAGCCAGGATGGACAGGGAGGTCAGCCCCAGCATTTT. Its translation: CASSQDGQGGQPQHF.

This clone was seen ten or more times. The rearrangement joins TRBV28 to TRBJ1-2; 7 bases line up with TRBD1. Germline V gives CDR1 MDHEN, CDR2 SYDVKM. Trimming cost V 8 bases and J 3 bases; bases outside gene matches: 21. The CDR3 is made up of 18 amino acids. CDR3 bases: TGTGCCAGCCGACTCCCTAGGACAGGACTTGGTAGCGACTATGGCTACACCTTC. The encoded protein is CASRLPRTGLGSDYGYTF.

This chain uses TRBV5-1 with TRBJ2-1; no clear D. The CDR3 totals 14 residues. Germline lookup yields CDR1 SGHRS and CDR2 YFSETQ. V was shortened by 0 bases and J by 4 bases, with 8 bases between the two germline ends. The CDR3 nucleotides read TGCGCCAGCAGCTTGGATCCCGGGTACAATGAGCAGTTCTTC. This gives the protein CASSLDPGYNEQFF.

The rearrangement uses TRBV6-5 and TRBJ1-4; D is undetermined. The germline gives CDR1 MNHEY, CDR2 SVGAGI. The CDR3 totals 12 residues. The germline V and J ends were trimmed by 0 bases and 11 bases, with 7 bases remaining between them. CDR3 sequence reads: CASSYSVGKLFF. In DNA form, the CDR3 reads TGTGCCAGCAGTTACTCGGTTGGGAAACTGTTTTTT.

This clone was seen a few times. The chain links TRBV30 to TRBJ1-3; D may be TRBD1 (6 bases). The CDR3 covers 13 residues. V lost 5 bases, J lost 2 bases, and 10 bases lay in between. CDR1 is GTSNPN and CDR2 is SVGIG in the germline V gene (reference sequence). The chain's CDR3 is CAWGGITGNTIYF. The CDR3 DNA sequence: TGTGCCTGGGGGGGCATAACTGGAAACACCATATATTTT. The full variable domain, in which reference TRBV30 and TRBJ1-3 provide the parts outside the CDR3, is SQTIHQWPATLVQPVGSPLSLECTVEGTSNPNLYWYRQAAGRGLQLLFYSVGIGQISSEVPQNLSASRPQDRQFILSSKKLLLSDSGFYLCAWGGITGNTIYFGEGSWLTVV.

This clone was counted between two and nine times. The V gene is TRBV5-1, the J gene TRBJ2-1, with 15 nucleotides matching TRBD2. V shed 4 bases, J shed 2 bases, and the junction held 4 bases outside the gene matches. The length of the CDR3 is 17 residues. CDR1 SGHRS and CDR2 YFSETQ come from the germline V gene. CDR3 sequence: CASSRTSGRVAYNEQFF. The CDR3 DNA sequence: TGCGCCAGCAGCCGGACTAGCGGGAGGGTCGCCTACAATGAGCAGTTCTTC.

The gene calls are TRBV6-6 and TRBJ1-2, with 7 bases aligning to TRBD1. Germline V gene lookup returns CDR1 MNHNY and CDR2 SVGAGI (reference sequence). The trim removed 5 bases at V and 6 bases at J, leaving 3 bases unmatched. CDR3 length: 12 amino acids. The DNA for the CDR3 is TGTGCCAGCAGTCCCGGGACAGATGGCTACACCTTC. This codes for CASSPGTDGYTF.

This clone has just a few counts. The gene calls are TRBV29-1 and TRBJ2-7; possible D gene TRBD1, 5 bases. The germline CDR1 and CDR2 sequences are SQVTM and ANQGSEA. CDR3 length: 19 amino acids. V lost 1 base and J 0 bases, leaving 25 bases between the germline ends. The CDR3 loop is CSVEVQGRASKRSSYEQYF. CDR3 nucleotides: TGCAGCGTTGAAGTCCAGGGCAGGGCCTCAAAAAGGAGCTCCTACGAGCAGTACTTC.